Each of the 6 T cell receptor beta chains below was sequenced from the same sample in a study of blood T cells in healthy people across ages. PCR was performed a second time for 7 to 11 cycles using a sample-barcoded 5' primer and a J-beta primer mix. MiXCR was run by TCRdb on the 5' RACE reads, yielding one entry per CDR3 protein. The sample yields 1.5 million to 2 million distinct CDR3 sequences, 49% seen once. The sequenced sample was blood. These receptors were collected from a woman between 40 and 50 years old in good health.

The chain links TRBV2 to TRBJ2-5; D uncertain. The CDR3 is made up of 13 amino acids. The V gene lost 6 bases and the J gene lost 3 bases, with 11 bases spanning the gap. Per the germline V gene, CDR1 is SNHLY and CDR2 is FYNNEI. CDR3 region: CASRDPRKETQYF. CDR3 coding DNA: TGTGCCAGCAGGGATCCGAGGAAAGAGACCCAGTACTTC.

The sample holds a few counts of this clonotype. The chain is built from TRBV13 and TRBJ2-7; D uncertain. Between the trimmed V and J ends, which lost 0 bases and 5 bases, there was a span of 8 bases. The germline gives CDR1 PRHDT, CDR2 FYEKMQ (reference sequence). The CDR3 runs to 13 residues. The CDR3 DNA reads TGTGCCAGCAGCTTAGGGCGGTCCGACGAGCAGTACTTC. This gives the protein CASSLGRSDEQYF.

This clonotype has a single count. The gene calls are TRBV4-2 and TRBJ1-2; tentatively, D is TRBD1 (5 bases). Germline V gene lookup returns CDR1 LGHNA and CDR2 YNFKEQ. The V end lost 0 bases, the J end lost 7 bases, and 12 bases lay between the germline ends. The CDR3 totals 14 residues. The chain's CDR3 is CASSQDGTTGGYTF. The DNA of the CDR3 is TGTGCCAGCAGCCAAGATGGGACGACCGGTGGCTACACCTTC.

V gene TRBV20-1 combines with J gene TRBJ2-1; 13 bases agree with TRBD2. The end of the DNA fits TRBJ2-7 better, so the J call may be wrong. The CDR3 loop spans 18 amino acids. The germline V gene has CDR1 DFQATT and CDR2 SNEGSKA (reference sequence). CDR3 protein: CSARGGLAGLSSYNEQYF. The CDR3 DNA reads TGCAGTGCTAGGGGGGGACTAGCGGGGTTGTCCTCCTACAATGAGCAGTACTTC.

The sample holds one count of this clonotype. V is TRBV7-9 and J is TRBJ2-7; TRBD1 agrees at 8 bases. The CDR3 runs to 15 residues. The germline V gene has CDR1 SEHNR and CDR2 FQNEAQ (reference sequence). Trimming cost V 5 bases and J 6 bases; bases outside gene matches: 12. The CDR3 loop is CASSLYGQGGGEQYF. In nucleotides, the CDR3 is TGTGCCAGCAGCCTTTACGGACAGGGAGGAGGCGAGCAGTACTTC.

V is TRBV9 and J is TRBJ2-5; no definite D call. Germline values: CDR1 SGDLS, CDR2 YYNGEE. Trimming took 0 bases from V and 2 from J, leaving 14 bases between them. There are 16 residues in the CDR3. For the CDR3, the DNA is TGTGCCAGCAGCGTAGAGGTCCATGAGCTTCAAGAGACCCAGTACTTC. This sequence encodes CASSVEVHELQETQYF.